The 18 T cell receptor beta chains presented below share a single source sample, sequenced in a study of blood T cell repertoires in COVID-19. Sequencing used immunoSEQ multiplex PCR; TCRdb keeps in-frame clones, though not all of them. The data show some 180,000 clones, with about 90% seen just once and about 0.58% held by the top ten. What was sequenced was peripheral blood. Receptors originate from a man aged 50 or older with acute or convalescent COVID-19.

This clone was observed a handful of times. The chain joins TRBV11-2 to TRBJ1-6, with TRBD1 as a possible D gene (5 bases). The CDR3 covers 14 residues. V dropped 5 bases and J dropped 7 bases, with 12 bases sitting between them. From germline, CDR1 is SGHAT and CDR2 FQNNGV. Here the CDR3 reads CASSPRGRNSPLHF. For the CDR3, the DNA is TGTGCCAGCAGCCCCCGGGGGAGGAATTCACCCCTCCACTTT.

The chain uses TRBV7-9 and TRBJ2-1; TRBD1 aligns across 7 bases. The CDR3 has 16 residues. Germline V CDR1 and CDR2: SEHNR, FQNEAQ (reference sequence). V shed 4 bases and J 2 bases; nucleotides not matched to a gene: 8. CDR3 sequence reads: CASSYTAGTAYNEQFF. CDR3 sequence (DNA): TGTGCCAGCAGCTACACCGCCGGGACAGCCTACAATGAGCAGTTCTTC.

This clone was counted a single time. This rearrangement joins TRBV11-2 to TRBJ1-2; D is ambiguous. Trimming left V 2 bases short and J 1 base short, with 11 bases between. The CDR3 consists of 15 residues. The germline gives CDR1 SGHAT, CDR2 FQNNGV. CDR3 nucleotides: TGTGCCAGCAGCTTATCGTCCTTTCTTAACTATGGCTACACCTTC. It codes for CASSLSSFLNYGYTF.

Points on this clone: Additional DNA sequences in this sample encode the identical CDR3. The chain couples TRBV6-2 or TRBV6-3 to TRBJ2-7; D is perhaps TRBD2 (6 bases). Looked up from germline, CDR1 is MNHEY and CDR2 is SVGEGT. The V gene lost 5 bases and the J gene lost 3 bases, with 14 bases spanning the gap. The CDR3 length is 14 residues. CDR3 sequence reads: CASSIRDFNYEQYF. CDR3 bases: TGTGCCAGCAGTATCCGGGACTTCAACTACGAGCAGTACTTC.

The chain combines TRBV6-5 with TRBJ1-1, with unresolved D. Germline lookup yields CDR1 MNHEY and CDR2 SVGAGI. Trimming took off 0 bases at V and 7 bases at J, with 3 bases between the two ends. The CDR3 covers 11 residues. The CDR3, as DNA: TGTGCCAGCAGTTACTCCGGTGAAGCTTTCTTT. It encodes CASSYSGEAFF.

For this clone: This CDR3 is also generated by other DNA sequences in the sample. V usage is TRBV5-4 and J usage is TRBJ1-1; 7 bases are shared with TRBD1. The length of the CDR3 is 14 residues. Germline CDR1 SGHNT, CDR2 YYREEE (reference sequence). V was pared by 4 bases and J by 1 base, with 4 bases of the junction left unmatched. The CDR3 loop reads CASSLDRENTEAFF. CDR3 sequence (DNA): TGTGCCAGCAGCCTCGACAGGGAGAACACTGAAGCTTTCTTT.

The J gene is TRBJ1-2, the V gene TRBV10-3, with D maybe TRBD1 (6 bases). Trimming removed 2 bases at V and 3 bases at J, with 13 bases between. CDR1 and CDR2 (germline): ENHRY, SYGVKD. CDR3 length: 15 residues. The CDR3 DNA sequence: TGTGCCATCAGTGAGACAGGGACGACCGACTATGGCTACACCTTC. Translated, it gives CAISETGTTDYGYTF.

The rearrangement uses TRBV5-1 and TRBJ2-2; the match to TRBD1 covers 7 bases. Germline V gene sequence: CDR1 SGHRS, CDR2 YFSETQ. The V gene end was trimmed by 4 bases and the J gene end by 2 bases; junction bases not matched to a gene: 5. The CDR3 runs 15 residues. CDR3 sequence reads: CASSPGQSNTGELFF. CDR3 DNA: TGCGCCAGCAGCCCGGGACAGTCAAACACCGGGGAGCTGTTTTTT.

This chain connects TRBV2 to TRBJ2-1; 8 bases align to TRBD1. The CDR3 covers 15 residues. The trim removed 7 bases at V and 8 bases at J, leaving 13 bases unmatched. From germline, CDR1 is SNHLY and CDR2 FYNNEI. CDR3 in DNA: TGTGCCAGCACCCGAGAGGGGCAGGGGGCGGATGAGCAGTTCTTC. Its translation: CASTREGQGADEQFF.

This clone came up once. This chain uses TRBV7-2 with TRBJ2-7; the match to TRBD1 covers 8 bases. The J segment lost 3 bases and the V segment lost 1 base, leaving 2 bases of the junction unmatched. The CDR3 loop spans 14 amino acids. CDR1 is SGHTA and CDR2 is FQGNSA in the germline V gene. The CDR3 spells CASSLGDRGYEQYF. CDR3 nucleotides: TGTGCCAGCAGCTTAGGAGACAGGGGCTACGAGCAGTACTTC.

V is TRBV6-5 and J is TRBJ1-6; 9 bases fit TRBD1. The CDR3 has 15 amino acids. Germline CDR1 MNHEY, CDR2 SVGAGI. The trim removed 5 bases at V and 10 bases at J, leaving 9 bases unmatched. The CDR3 here is CASSQRGTGISPLHF. In nucleotides, the CDR3 is TGTGCCAGCAGTCAGAGGGGGACAGGGATATCACCCCTCCACTTT.

The rearrangement joins TRBV28 to TRBJ2-7, with D tentatively TRBD1 (6 bases). V was pared by 3 bases and J by 2 bases, with 11 bases between. Germline V gene data show CDR1 as MDHEN and CDR2 as SYDVKM. The length of the CDR3 is 14 residues. In DNA, the CDR3 is TGTGCCAGCAGTTTTGCAGGGGCCACCTACGAGCAGTACTTC. Residues: CASSFAGATYEQYF.

The chain employs TRBV3-1 (or the pseudogene TRBV3-2) and TRBJ2-3; no definite D call. The CDR3 loop spans 12 amino acids. Germline lookup yields CDR1 LGHDT and CDR2 YNNKEL (reference sequence). Trimming removed 3 bases from V and 6 bases from J, with 7 bases in between. This CDR3 is CASSQAGDTQYF. In nucleotides, the CDR3 is TGTGCCAGCAGCCAGGCCGGGGATACGCAGTATTTT.

The chain joins TRBV30 to TRBJ1-5; 8 nucleotides agree with TRBD1. The CDR3 runs to 13 residues. After removal of 1 base from V and 6 bases from J, the junction contained 2 bases not matched to a gene. Germline V gene data show CDR1 as GTSNPN and CDR2 as SVGIG (reference sequence). The CDR3 DNA reads TGTGCCTGGAGTGCAGGGGGCTCTCAGCCCCAGCATTTT. As protein: CAWSAGGSQPQHF.

The chain uses TRBV5-1 and TRBJ1-1; D ambiguous. CDR1 SGHRS and CDR2 YFSETQ come from the germline V gene. The CDR3 spans 13 residues. V lost 4 bases to trimming and J lost 0 bases, with 7 bases between them. CDR3 protein: CASSASVNTEAFF. CDR3 nucleotides: TGCGCCAGCAGCGCCTCAGTGAACACTGAAGCTTTCTTT.

The chain carries TRBV7-3 and TRBJ2-3; 7 bases map to TRBD2. The J segment lost 0 bases and the V segment lost 4 bases, leaving 4 bases of the junction unmatched. The CDR3 length is 15 residues. Germline CDR1 SGHTA, CDR2 FQGTGA. This CDR3 reads CASSSSGASTDTQYF. In DNA, the CDR3 is TGTGCCAGCAGCTCTAGCGGCGCGAGCACAGATACGCAGTATTTT.

The genes are TRBV6-1 and TRBJ2-5; 14 bases fit TRBD2. Germline-derived CDR1 and CDR2 are MNHNS and SASEGT. The J segment lost 4 bases and the V segment lost 4 bases, leaving 11 bases of the junction unmatched. The CDR3 spans 18 residues. CDR3 nucleotide sequence: TGTGCCAGCAGTGGGACTAGCGGGGGGTCTACTATACGAGAGACCCAGTACTTC. Its protein is CASSGTSGGSTIRETQYF.

This sequence joins TRBV6-2 or TRBV6-3 and TRBJ2-5, with a weak D call TRBD2 (7 bases). Germline V gene sequence: CDR1 MNHEY, CDR2 SVGEGT. Trimming cost V 5 bases and J 5 bases, with 15 bases left between them. The length of the CDR3 is 14 residues. The CDR3, as DNA: TGTGCCAGCAGTCACTTGGGGGGGCGGGAGACCCAGTACTTC. It encodes CASSHLGGRETQYF.